The 21 T cell receptor beta chains reported below all come from one sample, sequenced in a study of CD8 T cells in ankylosing spondylitis. Study outcomes and limitations: Seemingly distinctive of ankylosing spondylitis blood was a TCR beta motif formed by eight highly homologous variants.

Their target antigens are unknown. From the 5' RACE reads, TCRdb called clonotypes with MiXCR, one entry per CDR3 protein. Among 700,000 to 1,000,000 distinct CDR3 sequences listed, 12% were seen once. The sequencing input was blood, either unsorted or a sorted T cell fraction (not recorded which). Receptors originate from a male donor with ankylosing spondylitis.

The rearrangement uses TRBV29-1 and TRBJ2-3; tentative D call: TRBD2 (5 bases). The ends were cut back, 8 bases at V and 6 bases at J, with 24 bases in the middle. The CDR3 sequence is 15 residues long. Germline CDR1 SQVTM, CDR2 ANQGSEA. Here the CDR3 reads CSSDGDKFDADTQYF. As DNA, the CDR3 is TGCAGCTCTGACGGGGATAAATTCGACGCGGATACGCAGTATTTT.

The gene calls are TRBV15 and TRBJ1-2, with TRBD1 matching over 7 bases. From germline, CDR1 is LNHNV and CDR2 YYDKDF (reference sequence). J was trimmed by 4 bases and V by 1 base; bases with no gene match: 3. The CDR3 sequence is 14 residues long. The CDR3 region is CATSRGQGSYGYTF. CDR3 sequence (DNA): TGTGCCACCAGCAGAGGACAGGGCAGCTATGGCTACACCTTC.

The table lists this clonotype with a few counts. This chain joins TRBV5-1 and TRBJ2-5, with D perhaps matching TRBD1 (6 bases). Germline V gene lookup returns CDR1 SGHRS and CDR2 YFSETQ. The CDR3 has 15 amino acids. V lost 3 bases to trimming and J lost 0 bases, with 12 bases between them. DNA of the CDR3: TGCGCCAGCAGCTCGATACCAGGGGACCAAGAGACCCAGTACTTC. Residues: CASSSIPGDQETQYF.

This clonotype was detected a few times. The chain couples TRBV6-1 to TRBJ2-7; 12 bases are a match to TRBD1. The V gene end was trimmed by 6 bases and the J gene end by 4 bases; junction bases not matched to a gene: 7. Germline CDR1 is MNHNS and CDR2 is SASEGT. The CDR3 contains 15 residues. The CDR3 protein is CASRSPGQGAYEQYF. Here the CDR3 DNA reads TGTGCCAGCAGATCCCCGGGACAGGGGGCTTACGAGCAGTACTTC.

The V and J genes are TRBV5-1 and TRBJ1-2; D is ambiguous. The CDR3 is 14 amino acids. V gave up 0 bases and J gave up 4 bases, with 10 bases separating them. Germline CDR1 reads SGHRS; CDR2 reads YFSETQ. The CDR3 is CASSLEVMVYGYTF. Here the CDR3 DNA reads TGCGCCAGCAGCTTGGAGGTTATGGTCTATGGCTACACCTTC.

This clonotype has just a few counts. This sequence joins TRBV29-1 and TRBJ1-3; D ambiguous. V was trimmed by 7 bases and J by 0 bases, leaving 10 bases between them. The V gene's germline CDR1 is SQVTM and CDR2 ANQGSEA. The CDR3 runs 13 residues. This CDR3 is CSAGATSGNTIYF. The CDR3 coding sequence is TGCAGCGCTGGAGCTACCTCTGGAAACACCATATATTTT.

The rearrangement uses TRBV7-2 and TRBJ1-2, with D unclear. The CDR3 loop spans 13 amino acids. V shed 5 bases and J shed 3 bases, with 10 bases lying between them. Germline loops: CDR1 SGHTA, CDR2 FQGNSA. The CDR3 loop reads CASSPLVHYGYTF. The CDR3 DNA is TGTGCCAGCAGCCCCCTGGTCCACTATGGCTACACCTTC.

This clonotype was counted only a few times. CDR3 sequence: CASSLFPGADTQYF. Here the CDR3 DNA reads TGCGCCAGCAGCTTGTTCCCCGGTGCAGATACGCAGTATTTT. The chain employs TRBV5-1 and TRBJ2-3; no reliable D call. The CDR3 totals 14 residues. Trimming took 1 base from V and 4 from J, leaving 10 bases between them. CDR1 is SGHRS and CDR2 is YFSETQ in the germline V gene. Looking up the rest from reference TRBV5-1 and TRBJ2-3 gives the full variable domain: KAGVTQTPRYLIKTRGQQVTLSCSPISGHRSVSWYQQTPGQGLQFLFEYFSETQRNKGNFPGRFSGRQFSNSRSEMNVSTLELGDSALYLCASSLFPGADTQYFGPGTRLTVL.

This clonotype was observed many times. The genes are TRBV5-6 and TRBJ1-1; 8 bases are shared with TRBD1. Germline assignment: CDR1 SGHDT and CDR2 YYEEEE. The ends lost 4 bases at V and 5 bases at J; junction bases unmatched: 4. This CDR3 has 13 amino acids. CDR3 residues: CASSRTGRTEAFF. In DNA, the CDR3 is TGTGCCAGCAGCCGGACAGGGAGGACTGAAGCTTTCTTT.

The DNA for the CDR3 is TGTGCCAGCAGCACTCCTTTGACAGGGGGCGACGAGCAGTACTTC. Translated, it gives CASSTPLTGGDEQYF. The chain combines TRBV7-9 with TRBJ2-7, with 10 bases lining up with TRBD1. Germline lookup yields CDR1 SEHNR and CDR2 FQNEAQ (reference sequence). The CDR3 length is 15 residues. V lost 5 bases and J lost 5; bases outside the gene matches: 9.

This clonotype came up a few times. The chain joins TRBV11-1 to TRBJ2-1; no reliable D call. The V gene lost 2 bases and the J gene lost 12 bases, with 8 bases spanning the gap. The CDR3 runs 11 residues. CDR1 is SGHAT, CDR2 FQDESV, per germline (reference sequence). Written as DNA, the CDR3 is TGTGCCAGCAGCTTATCAACAAGGCAGTTCTTC. This translates into CASSLSTRQFF.

This chain joins TRBV6-5 and TRBJ2-7; possibly TRBD1 or TRBD2 for D (5 bases each). The CDR3 is 11 residues long. V shed 7 bases and J shed 2 bases, with 6 bases lying between them. Germline CDR1 is MNHEY and CDR2 is SVGAGI. DNA of the CDR3: TGTGCCAGCATGGGGGCCTACGAGCAGTACTTC. Protein: CASMGAYEQYF.

The chain recombines TRBV10-3 with TRBJ1-1; possible D gene TRBD1, 5 bases. The CDR3 length is 13 residues. Germline CDR1 and CDR2: ENHRY and SYGVKD. The V end lost 3 bases, the J end lost 6 bases, and 11 bases lay between the germline ends. Here the CDR3 DNA reads TGTGCCATCAGTGATCCTGTAGGGGCTGAAGCTTTCTTT. Its translation: CAISDPVGAEAFF.

This clonotype was found many times. The V and J genes are TRBV20-1 and TRBJ1-1, with 7 bases fitting TRBD1. Germline V gene data show CDR1 as DFQATT and CDR2 as SNEGSKA (reference sequence). The length of the CDR3 is 15 residues. Unmatched junction bases numbered 5, after V lost 0 bases and J lost 1 base. The CDR3 DNA is TGCAGTGCTAGAGATAAAAACAGGGGGAACACTGAAGCTTTCTTT. Residues: CSARDKNRGNTEAFF.

The genes are TRBV10-3 and TRBJ2-7, with 8 bases that match TRBD1. Germline CDR1 is ENHRY and CDR2 is SYGVKD. This CDR3 contains 12 residues. V dropped 10 bases and J dropped 4; count of bases not matched to a gene: 6. CDR3 coding DNA: TGTGCCAGTGCCGGACAGGGTTACGAGCAGTACTTC. Its translation is CASAGQGYEQYF.

The sample holds many counts of this clonotype. The V call is TRBV20-1, the J call TRBJ2-1; no definite D call. The CDR3 loop spans 16 amino acids. Germline lookup yields CDR1 DFQATT and CDR2 SNEGSKA (reference sequence). Trimming cost V 0 bases and J 0 bases, with 12 bases left between them. DNA of the CDR3: TGCAGTGCTAGAGATCCGGCCACAAGCTCCTACAATGAGCAGTTCTTC. Residues: CSARDPATSSYNEQFF.

This clonotype was seen a few times. This chain joins TRBV2 and TRBJ2-3; D remains ambiguous. Germline assignment: CDR1 SNHLY and CDR2 FYNNEI. The CDR3 has 13 amino acids. V was pared by 3 bases and J by 0 bases, with 4 bases between. As DNA, the CDR3 is TGTGCCAGCAGTGATGTTAGCACAGATACGCAGTATTTT. It specifies CASSDVSTDTQYF.

This clonotype was picked up many times. V gene TRBV29-1 combines with J gene TRBJ1-4; TRBD1 aligns across 9 bases. The germline V gene has CDR1 SQVTM and CDR2 ANQGSEA. The CDR3 loop spans 14 amino acids. Trimming took 4 bases from V and 8 from J; bases not matched to a gene: 8. The CDR3 loop reads CSVGRDREREKLFF. The CDR3 region has the DNA TGCAGCGTTGGCCGGGACAGGGAGCGAGAAAAACTGTTTTTT.

The chain uses TRBV28 and TRBJ2-1; D is perhaps TRBD1 (6 bases). From germline, CDR1 is MDHEN and CDR2 SYDVKM. The CDR3 totals 15 residues. V lost 0 bases, J lost 6 bases, and 12 bases lay in between. For the CDR3, the DNA is TGTGCCAGCAGTTTATGGGCAGGGGAAAGCAATGAGCAGTTCTTC. Translation: CASSLWAGESNEQFF.

Only one count was recorded for this clonotype. The rearrangement uses TRBV6-2 or TRBV6-3 and TRBJ2-5; 9 bases match TRBD2. Germline trimming cut 6 bases from V and 4 bases from J; bases unmatched to any gene: 9. The CDR3 covers 15 residues. Germline CDR1 is MNHEY and CDR2 is SVGEGT. The CDR3 DNA is TGTGCCAGCAGGTCGGGTAGCGGGAGAAGAGAGACCCAGTACTTC. This translates into CASRSGSGRRETQYF.

In this sample, this clonotype turned up many times. The chain couples TRBV20-1 to TRBJ2-5, with 7 bases identical to TRBD1. CDR3 length: 12 residues. Germline V CDR1 and CDR2: DFQATT, SNEGSKA (reference sequence). With 8 bases clipped from V and 4 bases from J, the junction kept 7 bases outside the gene matches. The CDR3 DNA follows: TGCAGTATCGACAGGGTGGGAGAGACCCAGTACTTC. It specifies CSIDRVGETQYF.